This entry describes one T cell receptor (beta chain). This entry is derived from a study of blood T cells in healthy people across ages. The second PCR ran roughly 6 to 11 cycles with a sample-barcoded 5' primer and J-beta primers. Individual samples furnished no less than 2.5 million CDR3-containing paired-end reads apiece. A single record per CDR3 protein comes from TCRdb applying MiXCR to the 5' RACE reads. There are roughly 2 million distinct CDR3 sequences in the sample; approximately 50% occur only once, and 2% to 2.5% lies in the top ten. The length of the CDR3 is 15 residues. The V gene's germline CDR1 is SGHTA and CDR2 FQGNSA.

The specimen was blood. This sequence was found in a woman aged 40 to 49 in good health. The chain combines TRBV7-2 with TRBJ2-4; D unclear. The J call may be in error: the DNA end matches TRBJ2-7 better. In DNA, the CDR3 is TGTGCCAGCAGCTCGCCGCACGGCGTGGACGACGAGCAGTACTTC. This sequence encodes CASSSPHGVDDEQYF.